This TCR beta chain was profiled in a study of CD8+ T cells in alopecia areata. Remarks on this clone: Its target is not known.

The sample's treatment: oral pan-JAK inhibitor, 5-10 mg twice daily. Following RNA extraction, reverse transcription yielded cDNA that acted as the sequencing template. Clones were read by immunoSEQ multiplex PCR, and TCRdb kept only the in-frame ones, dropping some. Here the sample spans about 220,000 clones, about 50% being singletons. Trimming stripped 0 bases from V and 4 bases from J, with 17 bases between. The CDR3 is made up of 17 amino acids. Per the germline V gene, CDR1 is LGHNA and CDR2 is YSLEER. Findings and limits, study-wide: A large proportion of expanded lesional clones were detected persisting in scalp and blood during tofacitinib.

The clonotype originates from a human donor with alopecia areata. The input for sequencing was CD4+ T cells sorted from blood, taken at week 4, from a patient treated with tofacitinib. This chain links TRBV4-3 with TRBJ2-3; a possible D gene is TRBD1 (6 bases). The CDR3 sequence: CASSQDPTGGLADTQYF. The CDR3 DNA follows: TGCGCCAGCAGCCAAGACCCGACAGGTGGGCTTGCAGATACGCAGTATTTT.